This entry lists 28 T cell receptor beta chains sequenced from one sample in a study of T-cell memory formation after mild COVID-19. TCRdb recomputed calls from the 5' RACE reads with MiXCR, one row per CDR3 protein. The sample shows 300,000 to 400,000 distinct CDR3 sequences, 15% of them seen only once. Sample: PBMCs or a T cell subset sorted from them (not recorded which). The receptors were sampled from a man in his late teens or twenties who had mild COVID-19 (a few samples of this study predate the infection). Cell type and time point are not known.

This clonotype has more than one count but fewer than ten. The chain combines TRBV14 with TRBJ2-5; the D is unclear. CDR1 and CDR2 (germline): SGHDN, FVKESK. Trimming shortened V by 1 base and J by 4 bases, and 13 bases separated the two germline ends. CDR3 length: 15 residues. The CDR3 loop is CASSQGLTFRETQYF. CDR3 bases: TGTGCCAGCAGCCAAGGGCTGACATTTCGAGAGACCCAGTACTTC.

This chain connects TRBV7-7 to TRBJ2-2; the match to TRBD1 covers 9 bases. This CDR3 is 17 amino acids long. CDR1 SSHAT and CDR2 FNYEAQ come from the germline V gene (reference sequence). V lost 4 bases, J lost 5 bases, and 11 bases stayed unmatched. CDR3 in amino acids: CASSWTPDRGKTGELFF. The CDR3 coding sequence is TGTGCCAGCAGCTGGACCCCGGACAGGGGAAAAACCGGGGAGCTGTTTTTT.

The chain has TRBV6-5 and TRBJ1-5, with D unresolved. The CDR3 extends over 13 amino acids. V lost 7 bases and J 0 bases, leaving 7 bases between the germline ends. Germline loops: CDR1 MNHEY, CDR2 SVGAGI. The CDR3 DNA follows: TGTGCCAGCAAGGCAGATAGCAATCAGCCCCAGCATTTT. Encoded protein: CASKADSNQPQHF.

This chain connects TRBV12-3 or TRBV12-4 to TRBJ1-5; D is perhaps TRBD1 (6 bases). Deletions cut 6 bases from V and 6 bases from J, with 9 bases between. This CDR3 has 12 residues. As DNA, the CDR3 is TGTGCCAGCAGCTCGGGGGCTCAGCCCCAGCATTTT. This sequence encodes CASSSGAQPQHF.

This clonotype came up a few times. The chain carries TRBV18 and TRBJ2-7; either TRBD1 or TRBD2 may supply D (5 bases each). The germline V gene has CDR1 KGHSH and CDR2 LQKENI. The CDR3 loop spans 13 amino acids. V was pared by 3 bases and J by 5 bases, with 11 bases between. The CDR3 spells CASSPVGTHEQYF. DNA for the CDR3: TGTGCCAGCTCACCGGTAGGGACCCACGAGCAGTACTTC.

V is TRBV4-1 and J is TRBJ1-5, with TRBD1 as a possible D gene (6 bases). The V gene's germline CDR1 is MGHRA and CDR2 YSYEKL. Between the trimmed V and J ends, which lost 4 bases and 4 bases, there was a span of 14 bases. The CDR3 consists of 15 residues. CDR3 protein: CASSLMVQGNQPQHF. In DNA, the CDR3 is TGCGCCAGCAGCCTAATGGTACAGGGAAATCAGCCCCAGCATTTT.

This clonotype came up many times. This chain joins TRBV6-5 and TRBJ1-6; D possibly corresponds to TRBD1 (5 bases). Germline V lookup: CDR1 MNHEY, CDR2 SVGAGI. The CDR3 is 13 amino acids. Between the trimmed V and J ends, which lost 6 bases and 4 bases, there was a span of 7 bases. The CDR3 DNA sequence: TGTGCCAGCAGGTGGGGGTATAATTCACCCCTCCACTTT. Residues: CASRWGYNSPLHF.

This clonotype was detected only a few times. V gene TRBV20-1 combines with J gene TRBJ1-1, with D hard to call. The germline V gene has CDR1 DFQATT and CDR2 SNEGSKA (reference sequence). The ends were cut back, 0 bases at V and 0 bases at J, with 11 bases in the middle. The length of the CDR3 is 15 residues. The CDR3 region has the DNA TGCAGTGCTAGAGATCTAAATAGGCTGAACACTGAAGCTTTCTTT. This sequence encodes CSARDLNRLNTEAFF.

The rearrangement uses TRBV9 and TRBJ2-1; 9 bases fit TRBD2. This CDR3 has 17 amino acids. The germline gives CDR1 SGDLS, CDR2 YYNGEE. Trimming took 0 bases from V and 6 from J; bases not matched to a gene: 10. This CDR3 is CASSVVGGGAGSNEQFF. DNA for the CDR3: TGTGCCAGCAGCGTAGTCGGCGGGGGGGCCGGTAGCAATGAGCAGTTCTTC.

This clonotype was counted many times. V usage is TRBV2 and J usage is TRBJ2-5, with D perhaps TRBD1 or TRBD2 (6 bases each). Trimming pared 9 bases from V and 2 bases from J, leaving 13 bases between. Looked up from germline, CDR1 is SNHLY and CDR2 is FYNNEI. The CDR3 contains 13 residues. The CDR3 DNA reads TGTGCCAGTAGCGGACAGATTCAAGAGACCCAGTACTTC. Residues: CASSGQIQETQYF.

This clonotype was detected only a few times. V gene TRBV24-1 combines with J gene TRBJ2-3, with D tentatively TRBD2 (5 bases). The CDR3 spans 12 residues. V shed 5 bases and J shed 6 bases, with 8 bases lying between them. The germline V gene encodes CDR1 KGHDR and CDR2 SFDVKD. The CDR3 spells CATSGSSDTQYF. Here the CDR3 DNA reads TGTGCCACCAGTGGGTCTAGCGATACGCAGTATTTT.

The chain uses TRBV6-5 and TRBJ1-5; maybe TRBD1 (6 bases). V was clipped by 8 bases and J by 2 bases, with 10 bases between them. The CDR3 spans 13 residues. Germline assignment: CDR1 MNHEY and CDR2 SVGAGI. CDR3: CASGGAGNQPQHF. The CDR3 DNA sequence: TGTGCCAGCGGGGGGGCGGGCAATCAGCCCCAGCATTTT.

The genes are TRBV6-2 or TRBV6-3 and TRBJ1-5, with a tentative D call TRBD1 (6 bases). Deletions cut 5 bases from V and 1 base from J, with 15 bases between. The CDR3 runs 16 residues. Germline CDR1 MNHEY, CDR2 SVGEGT. The CDR3 nucleotides are TGTGCCAGCAGTAAACAGGGACGGTTGAGCAATCAGCCCCAGCATTTT. Translating it yields CASSKQGRLSNQPQHF.

The chain links TRBV4-3 to TRBJ2-2; D uncertain. With 4 bases removed from V and 5 bases from J, the gap between germline ends came to 8 bases. Looked up from germline, CDR1 is LGHNA and CDR2 is YSLEER. CDR3 size: 13 residues. CDR3 region: CASSPDNTGELFF. CDR3 in DNA: TGCGCCAGCAGCCCTGACAATACCGGGGAGCTGTTTTTT.

The V and J genes are TRBV28 and TRBJ2-7; D unclear. V lost 6 bases and J lost 3, with 18 bases in between. Germline loops: CDR1 MDHEN, CDR2 SYDVKM. The CDR3 consists of 15 residues. The CDR3 sequence is CASSPPGTYFYEQYV. For the CDR3, the DNA is TGTGCCAGCAGCCCGCCTGGCACCTACTTCTACGAGCAGTACGTC.

This clonotype was found many times. CDR3 DNA sequence: TGTGCCAGCAGCTTAATTGGGGCACCCGGGGAGCTGTTTTTT. Translated, it gives CASSLIGAPGELFF. The chain recombines TRBV7-2 with TRBJ2-2, with D perhaps TRBD1 (5 bases). The CDR3 loop spans 14 amino acids. The germline V and J ends were trimmed by 2 bases and 6 bases, with 10 bases remaining between them. Germline CDR1 and CDR2: SGHTA and FQGNSA.

The J gene is TRBJ2-5, the V gene TRBV18; TRBD2 is a possible D gene (6 bases). V was cut by 1 base and J by 4 bases, with 19 bases left in between. Germline V gene lookup returns CDR1 KGHSH and CDR2 LQKENI. The CDR3 runs 17 residues. This CDR3 reads CASSPQGQYGSRETQYF. CDR3 DNA sequence: TGTGCCAGCTCACCACAGGGTCAATACGGGAGCCGAGAGACCCAGTACTTC.

This clonotype appeared many times. The chain couples TRBV4-3 to TRBJ1-6, with D possibly matching TRBD1 (6 bases). Trimming took off 4 bases at V and 8 bases at J, with 12 bases between the two ends. The CDR3 spans 14 residues. The germline V gene encodes CDR1 LGHNA and CDR2 YSLEER. The chain's CDR3 is CASSRTGTDSPLHF. The CDR3 coding sequence is TGCGCCAGCAGCCGTACAGGGACTGATTCACCCCTCCACTTT.

This chain uses TRBV24-1 with TRBJ2-3, with TRBD1 matching over 8 bases. The CDR3 spans 15 residues. The V segment lost 3 bases and the J segment 5 bases; nucleotides outside the gene matches: 6. Germline lookup yields CDR1 KGHDR and CDR2 SFDVKD. CDR3 sequence reads: CATSDPQGAQDTQYF. CDR3 bases: TGTGCCACCAGTGATCCCCAGGGGGCTCAAGATACGCAGTATTTT.

This clonotype was observed many times. This chain's CDR3 is CASTNRQGTDTQYF. The CDR3 nucleotides are TGTGCCAGCACCAACCGACAGGGGACAGATACGCAGTATTTT. This chain joins TRBV7-2 and TRBJ2-3, with 8 bases identical to TRBD1. The trim removed 7 bases at V and 3 bases at J, leaving 6 bases unmatched. This CDR3 has 14 amino acids. Per the germline V gene, CDR1 is SGHTA and CDR2 is FQGNSA.

Remarks on this clonotype: One end of the junction varies from germline; a read error may be responsible. This chain links TRBV7-7 with TRBJ2-3; D might be TRBD1 or TRBD2, each matching 8 bases. The CDR3 covers 16 residues. CDR1 is SSHAT and CDR2 is FNYEAQ in the germline V gene (reference sequence). The CDR3 region has the DNA TGTGCTAGCAGCCAGGGGGCTAGCGGGTTCGCAGATACGCAGTATTTT. Translated: CASSQGASGFADTQYF.

This clonotype was seen a handful of times. The J gene is TRBJ2-1, the V gene TRBV5-6; no clear D. This CDR3 spans 13 amino acids. The germline gives CDR1 SGHDT, CDR2 YYEEEE. V lost 6 bases and J lost 4, with 11 bases in between. For the CDR3, the DNA is TGTGCCAGCACCGTGGACCCGTACAATGAGCAGTTCTTC. Translating it yields CASTVDPYNEQFF.

This clonotype appeared many times. The V and J genes are TRBV5-1 and TRBJ2-3, with no clear D. V was cut by 3 bases and J by 4 bases, with 9 bases left in between. Germline loops: CDR1 SGHRS, CDR2 YFSETQ. The length of the CDR3 is 13 residues. The CDR3 nucleotides are TGCGCCAGCAGCTCCCCTGGGCCAGATACGCAGTATTTT. Translation gives CASSSPGPDTQYF.

This chain links TRBV4-2 with TRBJ1-2, with 7 bases that match TRBD1. Germline assignment: CDR1 LGHNA and CDR2 YNFKEQ. Trimming removed 0 bases from V and 3 bases from J; junction bases left unmatched: 7. This CDR3 region has 16 residues. The CDR3 nucleotides read TGTGCCAGCAGCCAAGAGGGGACAGTCGTTTACTATGGCTACACCTTC. Translation gives CASSQEGTVVYYGYTF.

This clonotype appeared a few times. This chain links TRBV4-1 with TRBJ2-1, with unresolved D. This CDR3 is built from 16 residues. The ends were cut back, 1 base at V and 4 bases at J, with 14 bases in the middle. Germline values: CDR1 MGHRA, CDR2 YSYEKL. CDR3 nucleotides: TGCGCCAGCAGCCAAGTATTTCGGCACGAGTACAATGAGCAGTTCTTC. Amino acids: CASSQVFRHEYNEQFF.

This clonotype was counted only a few times. This sequence joins TRBV3-1 and TRBJ2-5; TRBD2 agrees at 11 bases. Germline V gene lookup returns CDR1 LGHDT and CDR2 YNNKEL (reference sequence). Trimming at V came to 4 bases and at J to 2 bases, leaving 6 bases not matched to a gene. This CDR3 is built from 16 residues. CDR3: CASSRAWTSGQETQYF. The CDR3 bases are TGTGCCAGCAGCCGAGCCTGGACTAGCGGGCAAGAGACCCAGTACTTC.

V is TRBV20-1 and J is TRBJ2-5, with a tentative D call TRBD2 (5 bases). The CDR3 is 11 amino acids. With 7 bases removed from V and 5 bases from J, the gap between germline ends came to 11 bases. From germline, CDR1 is DFQATT and CDR2 SNEGSKA (reference sequence). The CDR3 coding sequence is TGCAGTGTCCGGAGAGGGGAGACCCAGTACTTC. Translated: CSVRRGETQYF.

V is TRBV5-1 and J is TRBJ2-7; D is possibly TRBD2 (6 bases). V shed 1 base and J shed 2 bases, with 10 bases lying between them. This CDR3 spans 14 amino acids. Germline-derived CDR1 and CDR2 are SGHRS and YFSETQ. Here the CDR3 reads CASSLRAGPYEQYF. The DNA for the CDR3 is TGCGCCAGCAGCTTGCGGGCGGGGCCCTACGAGCAGTACTTC.